Listed below are T cell receptor beta chains from one sample, sequenced in a study of post-analysis software for immune sequencing data. TCRdb ran MiXCR on the PCR reads and lists one entry per CDR3 protein. The sample lists over 150,000 distinct CDR3 sequences; over 25% were seen once. The material sequenced was blood. These receptors originate from a girl aged 5-17 years with multiple sclerosis. Both conserved end residues are part of each CDR3. D genes are given only for firm matches. Only some rows state a clone size, as once, few, many or a class for expanded clones.

D gene,J gene,CDR3 length,clone size,V gene,CDR3 DNA,CDR3 protein
.,TRBJ1-5,14,many,TRBV20-1,TGCAGTGCTACCCCTCTTCCCGACAATCAGCCCCAGCATTTT,CSATPLPDNQPQHF
TRBD1,TRBJ2-3,20,.,TRBV12-3/TRBV12-4,TGTGCCAGCAGCACCCTGGGGGGACAGGGGGCTTATGAGGATGGGGATACGCAGTATTTT,CASSTLGGQGAYEDGDTQYF
.,TRBJ2-1,13,.,TRBV20-1,TGCAGTGGTGGGAGCGGGCCTTACAATGAGCAGTTCTTC,CSGGSGPYNEQFF
.,TRBJ2-7,12,.,TRBV20-1,TGCAGGGCTAACTCCAACTCCTACGAGCAGTACTTC,CRANSNSYEQYF
TRBD2,TRBJ2-7,15,many,TRBV24-1,TGTGCCACCAGTGATTTTACGGCGGGAGTAGACGAGCAGTACTTC,CATSDFTAGVDEQYF
TRBD2,TRBJ2-4,16,.,TRBV7-9,TGTGCCAGCAGCTTAGGACTAGCGGGGTTCAAAAACATTCAGTACTTC,CASSLGLAGFKNIQYF
.,TRBJ2-7,13,.,TRBV7-2,TGTGCCAGCAGCTTAGTGTTGAGCCGCGAGCAGTACTTC,CASSLVLSREQYF
.,TRBJ1-5,14,few,TRBV29-1,TGCAGCGTTGGACAAAGGGGAGGCAATCAGCCCCAGCATTTT,CSVGQRGGNQPQHF
.,TRBJ1-5,12,few,TRBV15,TGTGCCACCAGCAGAGCCGCCGGGCCCCAGCATTTT,CATSRAAGPQHF
TRBD2,TRBJ2-1,14,many,TRBV5-1,TGCGCCAGCAGCTTAAGCGGGGGCTACAATGAGCAGTTCTTC,CASSLSGGYNEQFF
TRBD1,TRBJ2-1,16,.,TRBV28,TGTGCCATCCAGAGGGGACAGGGTGGAATTTACAATGAGCAGTTCTTC,CAIQRGQGGIYNEQFF
.,TRBJ1-2,13,once,TRBV15,TGTGCCACCAGCGGGCTTTTCAGGGATGGCTACACCTTC,CATSGLFRDGYTF
.,TRBJ1-1,12,.,TRBV20-1,TGCAGTGCTAGGCGGAGGGGGTCTGAAGCTTTCTTT,CSARRRGSEAFF
.,TRBJ2-1,15,.,TRBV12-3/TRBV12-4,TGTGCCAGCAGTTTCCAATCCCCTAGCAGGGGCGAGCGGTTCTTC,CASSFQSPSRGERFF
TRBD2,TRBJ2-3,19,many,TRBV7-9,TGTGCCAGCAGCCACCGGACTAGCGGGAGGGCCACTGGCACAGATACGCAGTATTTT,CASSHRTSGRATGTDTQYF
.,TRBJ2-7,15,many,TRBV4-1,TGCGCCAGCAGGAACCTAGCGCAGGGCTCCTACGAGCAGTACTTC,CASRNLAQGSYEQYF
TRBD2,TRBJ2-3,16,few,TRBV7-9,TGTGCCAGCAGCGACCTAACTAGCGCCGGCACAGATACGCAGTATTTT,CASSDLTSAGTDTQYF
TRBD2,TRBJ2-7,17,many,TRBV10-1,TGCGCCAGCAGTGAGTCCAGGTCGCGGGAGGGCCTTTACGAGCAGTACTTC,CASSESRSREGLYEQYF
.,TRBJ1-5,16,many,TRBV6-5,TGTGCCAGCAGTTTAAACCCGACAGGCCTGAATCAGCCCCAGCATTTT,CASSLNPTGLNQPQHF
.,TRBJ2-7,17,many,TRBV12-5,TGTGCTAGTGCCCCCCTCCCCACAACCCACGGGGCCTACGAGCAGTACTTC,CASAPLPTTHGAYEQYF